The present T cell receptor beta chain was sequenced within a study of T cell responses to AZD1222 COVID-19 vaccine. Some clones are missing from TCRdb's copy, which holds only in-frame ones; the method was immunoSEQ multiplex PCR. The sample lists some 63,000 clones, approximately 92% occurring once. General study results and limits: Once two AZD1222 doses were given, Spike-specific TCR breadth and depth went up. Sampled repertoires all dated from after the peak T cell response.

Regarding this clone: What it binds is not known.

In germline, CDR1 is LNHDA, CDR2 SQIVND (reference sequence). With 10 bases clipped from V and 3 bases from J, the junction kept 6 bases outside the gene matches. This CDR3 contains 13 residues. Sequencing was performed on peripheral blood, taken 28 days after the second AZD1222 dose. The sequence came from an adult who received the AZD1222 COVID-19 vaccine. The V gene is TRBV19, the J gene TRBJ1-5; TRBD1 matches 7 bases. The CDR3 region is CATRDSANQPQHF. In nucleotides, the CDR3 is TGTGCCACTAGGGACAGCGCCAATCAGCCCCAGCATTTT.